These 19 T cell receptor beta chains were all obtained from the same sample, sequenced in a study of chemoradiotherapy in HPV16-positive cancers. Using immunoSEQ multiplex PCR, the repertoire was profiled, and TCRdb retains in-frame clones only, with some absent. The sample lists about 6,400 clones, less than 85% seen once, with around 8.5% in the top ten. The specimen comprised tumor tissue, sampled from a patient who underwent chemoradiotherapy. The source of these receptors is a human donor with HPV-associated anogenital cancer.

V gene TRBV19 combines with J gene TRBJ1-6, with 7 nucleotides matching TRBD1. Trimming cost V 2 bases and J 7 bases; bases outside gene matches: 5. The length of the CDR3 is 15 residues. Per germline, CDR1 LNHDA and CDR2 SQIVND (reference sequence). As DNA, the CDR3 is TGTGCCAGTAGTATAAAACAGGGGCTCAATTCACCCCTCCACTTT. Translation: CASSIKQGLNSPLHF. The whole variable domain, remainder taken from reference TRBV19 and TRBJ1-6, is DGGITQSPKYLFRKEGQNVTLSCEQNLNHDAMYWYRQDPGQGLRLIYYSQIVNDFQKGDIAEGYSVSREKKESFPLTVTSAQKNPTAFYLCASSIKQGLNSPLHFGNGTRLTVT.

CDR3 region: CASSPGFSLRYEQYF. CDR3 DNA sequence: TGTGCCAGCAGCCCGGGATTTTCGCTTCGCTACGAGCAGTACTTC. The rearrangement links TRBV28 to TRBJ2-7; TRBD2 is a possible D gene (5 bases). CDR3 size: 15 residues. Trimming took 6 bases from V and 3 from J, leaving 18 bases between them. Germline CDR1 MDHEN, CDR2 SYDVKM.

The rearrangement joins TRBV27 to TRBJ2-1; TRBD2 is a possible D gene (6 bases). Germline-derived CDR1 and CDR2 are MNHEY and SMNVEV (reference sequence). CDR3 length: 15 amino acids. V was clipped by 6 bases and J by 5 bases, with 17 bases between them. DNA for the CDR3: TGTGCCAGCAGCCGTGCCGGGACTTCCAACAATGAGCAGTTCTTC. Amino acid sequence: CASSRAGTSNNEQFF.

V usage is TRBV4-2 and J usage is TRBJ1-1; perhaps TRBD1 as D (5 bases). Trimming removed 3 bases at V and 5 bases at J, with 22 bases between. The CDR3 is made up of 17 amino acids. Germline lookup yields CDR1 LGHNA and CDR2 YNFKEQ. CDR3 region: CASSHAAGDSLGTEAFF. The CDR3 coding sequence is TGTGCCAGCAGCCACGCCGCGGGGGACTCCCTGGGGACTGAAGCTTTCTTT.

The count of this clone is one. CDR3 sequence (DNA): TGTGCCAGCAGTCCACGGAATAACTATGGCTACACCTTC. Protein sequence: CASSPRNNYGYTF. V usage is TRBV28 and J usage is TRBJ1-2; no clear D gene. The V end lost 5 bases, the J end lost 1 base, and 8 bases lay between the germline ends. The CDR3 loop spans 13 amino acids. Germline CDR1 is MDHEN and CDR2 is SYDVKM.

The V gene is TRBV4-3, the J gene TRBJ1-6; D is perhaps TRBD1 (5 bases). Deletions cut 4 bases from V and 4 bases from J, with 11 bases between. The CDR3 is made up of 15 amino acids. Germline V gene sequence: CDR1 LGHNA, CDR2 YSLEER. The CDR3 DNA is TGCGCCAGCAGCCCGTCCCGACAGTATAATTCACCCCTCCACTTT. It specifies CASSPSRQYNSPLHF.

This chain joins TRBV2 and TRBJ2-6, with 8 bases that match TRBD1. This CDR3 has 16 amino acids. V shed 9 bases and J 4 bases; nucleotides not matched to a gene: 11. Germline CDR1 and CDR2: SNHLY and FYNNEI. DNA for the CDR3: TGTGCCAGTCCTGACAGGGGTGTAAAAGGGGCCAACGTCCTGACTTTC. Residues: CASPDRGVKGANVLTF.

This clone has just one count. V is TRBV6-1 and J is TRBJ1-2; unclear D gene. Per germline, CDR1 MNHNS and CDR2 SASEGT. With 2 bases removed from V and 3 bases from J, the gap between germline ends came to 13 bases. There are 15 residues in the CDR3. The CDR3 bases are TGTGCCAGCAGTGAACATCCCGGGCAGGACTATGGCTACACCTTC. Its translation is CASSEHPGQDYGYTF.

J is TRBJ2-3 and V is TRBV7-9, with TRBD2 identical over 7 bases. Trimming removed 5 bases from V and 1 base from J; junction bases left unmatched: 18. Looked up from germline, CDR1 is SEHNR and CDR2 is FQNEAQ (reference sequence). CDR3 length: 19 residues. The CDR3 nucleotides are TGTGCCAGCAGCCGGGCCACATTTAACGCGGGGGAGGGCACAGATACGCAGTATTTT. Its protein is CASSRATFNAGEGTDTQYF.

The rearrangement links TRBV19 to TRBJ1-1, with 7 bases aligning to TRBD1. V was clipped by 3 bases and J by 6 bases; unmatched bases: 4. Looked up from germline, CDR1 is LNHDA and CDR2 is SQIVND (reference sequence). This CDR3 contains 13 residues. The CDR3 DNA reads as TGTGCCAGTAGTATCGACAGGGACGCTGAAGCTTTCTTT. As protein: CASSIDRDAEAFF.

This clone was seen once. The chain has TRBV28 and TRBJ1-5; D gene uncertain. Germline V lookup: CDR1 MDHEN, CDR2 SYDVKM. This CDR3 is 14 amino acids long. Trimming left V 2 bases short and J 0 bases short, with 5 bases between. In DNA form, the CDR3 reads TGTGCCAGCAGTTTACGGTTTAGCAATCAGCCCCAGCATTTT. This encodes CASSLRFSNQPQHF.

The genes are TRBV6-1 and TRBJ2-6; D is ambiguous. The V end was cut by 10 bases, the J end by 4 bases, with 8 bases between. Germline V CDR1 and CDR2: MNHNS, SASEGT. This CDR3 is 12 amino acids long. The CDR3 spells CATRPGANVLTF. DNA of the CDR3: TGTGCCACCCGTCCAGGGGCCAACGTCCTGACTTTC.

The chain uses TRBV6-1 and TRBJ2-7; D is uncertain. Between the trimmed V and J ends, which lost 3 bases and 2 bases, there was a span of 8 bases. Germline V gives CDR1 MNHNS, CDR2 SASEGT. CDR3 length equals 13 residues. The CDR3, as DNA: TGTGCCAGCAGTGATTATCCTACCTACGAGCAGTACTTC. It specifies CASSDYPTYEQYF.

The genes are TRBV5-1 and TRBJ2-5; weak D call: TRBD2 (6 bases). Looked up from germline, CDR1 is SGHRS and CDR2 is YFSETQ. The CDR3 totals 13 residues. V was shortened by 4 bases and J by 5 bases, with 12 bases between the two germline ends. In nucleotides, the CDR3 is TGCGCCAGCAGCAGAGTGGCGGGGGAGACCCAGTACTTC. Translating it yields CASSRVAGETQYF.

By frequency in the sample, this clone is large. The chain is built from TRBV7-6 and TRBJ1-1, with 9 positions matching TRBD1. Germline CDR1 SGHVS, CDR2 FNYEAQ. The length of the CDR3 is 13 residues. The V segment lost 6 bases and the J segment 11 bases; nucleotides outside the gene matches: 10. CDR3 nucleotides: TGTGCCAGCAGTCTGGGACAGGGAAGGAAGGCTTTCTTT. It encodes CASSLGQGRKAFF.

The J gene is TRBJ2-1, the V gene TRBV4-1, with no clear D. This CDR3 spans 14 amino acids. Deletions cut 3 bases from V and 8 bases from J, with 14 bases between. Germline CDR1 and CDR2: MGHRA and YSYEKL. The chain's CDR3 is CASSQPGQMDEQFF. The CDR3 coding sequence is TGCGCCAGCAGCCAGCCGGGTCAAATGGATGAGCAGTTCTTC.

The gene calls are TRBV5-1 and TRBJ1-1; tentatively, D is TRBD1 (5 bases). V lost 0 bases to trimming and J lost 7 bases, with 7 bases between them. The CDR3 spans 12 residues. CDR1 and CDR2 (germline): SGHRS, YFSETQ. CDR3 sequence (DNA): TGCGCCAGCAGCTTGGAAAGGGGTGAAGCTTTCTTT. Translation gives CASSLERGEAFF.

This sequence joins TRBV19 and TRBJ1-1; D is uncertain. The CDR3 contains 14 residues. Trimming shortened V by 1 base and J by 3 bases, and 9 bases separated the two germline ends. Germline loops: CDR1 LNHDA, CDR2 SQIVND (reference sequence). The CDR3 DNA follows: TGTGCCAGTAGTATAGTGGCGGTTCACACTGAAGCTTTCTTT. Translated, it gives CASSIVAVHTEAFF.

V usage is TRBV6-1 and J usage is TRBJ1-1; D gene unclear. This CDR3 contains 14 residues. CDR1 is MNHNS, CDR2 SASEGT, per germline. Trimming cost V 1 base and J 1 base, with 7 bases left between them. The DNA of the CDR3 is TGTGCCAGCAGTGAAGGGGCAGGGAACACTGAAGCTTTCTTT. Protein: CASSEGAGNTEAFF.